This TCR beta chain was captured in a study of T cell responses to AZD1222 COVID-19 vaccine. Germline V gene lookup returns CDR1 KGHDR and CDR2 SFDVKD. The ends were cut back, 2 bases at V and 0 bases at J, with 13 bases in the middle. The CDR3 has 17 residues. Repertoires were generated with immunoSEQ multiplex PCR, while TCRdb's copy carries only in-frame clones and drops some. The table has some 150,000 clones, approximately 87% seen once. Sequencing was performed on peripheral blood, taken on day 0 of MenACWY control vaccination. This TCR derives from an adult in good health. The chain combines TRBV24-1 with TRBJ1-5; D gene uncertain. The CDR3 region is CATSDSKEPGSNQPQHF. CDR3 DNA sequence: TGTGCCACCAGTGATTCTAAAGAGCCCGGTAGCAATCAGCCCCAGCATTTT.